The text below deals with one T cell receptor (beta chain). Antigen: not known. These data originate in a study of cytomegalovirus exposure and HLA in healthy donors. As for the study in general: T cells numbering about 200 million yielded roughly 120 million unique TCR beta sequences in an earlier analysis. Overall study results and limits: Sequencing artifact likely explains a cluster of highly shared sequence variants. TCR beta V segments were, for the most part, productive about 87% or about 30% of the time in an earlier analysis.

V was pared by 4 bases and J by 2 bases, with 8 bases between. This CDR3 comprises 13 residues. The V gene's germline CDR1 is KGHSH and CDR2 LQKENI. The PCR made use of 60 Vbeta and 13 Jbeta primers. Produced via immunoSEQ multiplex PCR; TCRdb's table is partial and in-frame only. This sample has some 140,000 clones, with more than 70% found just once. The clonotype comes from a man over 45 in good health and CMV-seropositive. The chain joins TRBV18 to TRBJ2-5; no clear D. The specimen was PBMCs. The CDR3 reads CASSLDIQETQYF. CDR3 DNA: TGTGCCAGCTCACTAGATATTCAAGAGACCCAGTACTTC.